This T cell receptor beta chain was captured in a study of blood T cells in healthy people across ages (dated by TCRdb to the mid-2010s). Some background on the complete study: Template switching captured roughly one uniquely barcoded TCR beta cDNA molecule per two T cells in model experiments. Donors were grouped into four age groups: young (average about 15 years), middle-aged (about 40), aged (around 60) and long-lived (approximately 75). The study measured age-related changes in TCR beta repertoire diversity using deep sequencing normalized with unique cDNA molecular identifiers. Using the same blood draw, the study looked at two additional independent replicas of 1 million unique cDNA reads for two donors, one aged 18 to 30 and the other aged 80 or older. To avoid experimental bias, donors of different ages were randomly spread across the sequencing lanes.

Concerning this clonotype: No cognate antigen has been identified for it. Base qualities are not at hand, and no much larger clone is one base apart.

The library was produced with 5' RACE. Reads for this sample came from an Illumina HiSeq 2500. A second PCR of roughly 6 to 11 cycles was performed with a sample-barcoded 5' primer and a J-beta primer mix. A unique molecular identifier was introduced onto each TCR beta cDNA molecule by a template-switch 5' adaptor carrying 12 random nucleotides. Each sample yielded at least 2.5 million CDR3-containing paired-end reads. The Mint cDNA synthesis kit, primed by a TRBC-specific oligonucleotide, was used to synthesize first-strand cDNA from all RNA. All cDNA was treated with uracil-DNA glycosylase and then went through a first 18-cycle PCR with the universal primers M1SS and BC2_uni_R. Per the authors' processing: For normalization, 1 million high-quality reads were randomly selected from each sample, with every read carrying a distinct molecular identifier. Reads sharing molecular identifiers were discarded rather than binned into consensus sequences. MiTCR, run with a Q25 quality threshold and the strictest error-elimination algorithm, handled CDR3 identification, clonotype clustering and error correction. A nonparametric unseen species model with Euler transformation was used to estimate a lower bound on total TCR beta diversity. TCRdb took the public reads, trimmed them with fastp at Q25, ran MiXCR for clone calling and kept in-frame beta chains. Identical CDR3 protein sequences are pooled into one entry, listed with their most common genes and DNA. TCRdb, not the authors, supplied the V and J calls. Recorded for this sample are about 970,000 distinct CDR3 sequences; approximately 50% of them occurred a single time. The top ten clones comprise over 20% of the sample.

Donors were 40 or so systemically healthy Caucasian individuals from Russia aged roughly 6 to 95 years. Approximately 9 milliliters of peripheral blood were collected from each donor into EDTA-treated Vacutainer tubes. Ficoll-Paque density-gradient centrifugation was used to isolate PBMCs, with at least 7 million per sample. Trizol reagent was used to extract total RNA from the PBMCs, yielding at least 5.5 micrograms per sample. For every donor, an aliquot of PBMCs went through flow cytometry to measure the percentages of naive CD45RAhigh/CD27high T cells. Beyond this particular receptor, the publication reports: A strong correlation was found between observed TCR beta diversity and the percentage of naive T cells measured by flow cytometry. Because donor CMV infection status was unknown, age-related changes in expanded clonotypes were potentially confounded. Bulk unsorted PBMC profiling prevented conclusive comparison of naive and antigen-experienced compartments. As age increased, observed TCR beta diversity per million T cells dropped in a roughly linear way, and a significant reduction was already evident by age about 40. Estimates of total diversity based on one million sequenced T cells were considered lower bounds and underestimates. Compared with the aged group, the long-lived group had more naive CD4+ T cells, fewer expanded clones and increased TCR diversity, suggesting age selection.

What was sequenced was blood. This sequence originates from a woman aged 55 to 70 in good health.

The sequenced DNA: TGTGCCAGCTCTAACAGGGGTGAGAACACTGAAGCTTTCTTT. Its protein reads: CASSNRGENTEAFF. This sequence uses TRBV18 and TRBJ1-1; the junction holds 7 bases that match TRBD1. CDR1 and CDR2, per the germline V gene, are KGHSH and LQKENI. The CDR3 numbers 14 residues from cysteine through phenylalanine. The CDR3 DNA has 42 bases and is translated from base 1. V is cut back by 6 bases and J by 1 base, with 5 bases in the junction unmatched.